The entry below gives a single T cell receptor (beta chain) sequence along with its context. This sample is part of a study of technical replicates of blood from a handful of donors. TCRdb's table, derived via immunoSEQ multiplex PCR, lists solely in-frame clones and lacks some. The sample records approximately 12,000 clones, about 94% being singletons. This clonotype was obtained from a human donor in good health. The sequenced material came from PBMCs.

The CDR3 region has the DNA TGCGCCAGCACAAGGGACAGTCAAGAGACCCAGTACTTC. Residues: CASTRDSQETQYF. The chain combines TRBV5-1 with TRBJ2-5; 7 nucleotides agree with TRBD1. Trimming at V came to 6 bases and at J to 2 bases, leaving 4 bases not matched to a gene. Germline V lookup: CDR1 SGHRS, CDR2 YFSETQ. The CDR3 extends over 13 amino acids.